These 30 T cell receptor beta chains were sequenced from one sample in a study of cytomegalovirus exposure and HLA in healthy donors. Sequenced by immunoSEQ multiplex PCR; TCRdb stores in-frame clones only, minus some. Of over 110,000 clones listed, around 85% are singletons. Sequencing was carried out using PBMCs. These TCRs come from a man in his late teens or twenties in good health and CMV-seronegative.

This sequence joins TRBV6-5 and TRBJ2-7; D is undetermined. Trimming removed 3 bases at V and 2 bases at J, with 8 bases between. Germline loops: CDR1 MNHEY, CDR2 SVGAGI. CDR3 length equals 13 residues. The CDR3 nucleotides read TGTGCCAGCAGTTATGGCAGGACCTACGAGCAGTACTTC. It translates to CASSYGRTYEQYF.

This clone was recorded only once. The rearrangement links TRBV18 to TRBJ1-1; D call uncertain. Germline values: CDR1 KGHSH, CDR2 LQKENI. The CDR3 has 12 amino acids. The ends were cut back, 6 bases at V and 3 bases at J, with 8 bases in the middle. The CDR3 sequence is CASSPADTEAFF. In DNA, the CDR3 is TGTGCCAGCTCTCCAGCAGACACTGAAGCTTTCTTT.

This sequence joins TRBV7-9 and TRBJ2-4, with D unresolved. Germline V gives CDR1 SEHNR, CDR2 FQNEAQ (reference sequence). V was shortened by 5 bases and J by 0 bases, with 23 bases between the two germline ends. The CDR3 length is 19 residues. CDR3 sequence (DNA): TGTGCCAGCAGCCTCGGCGACCTTTCGCCGCGACAAGCCAAAAACATTCAGTACTTC. It yields the protein CASSLGDLSPRQAKNIQYF.

The chain combines TRBV27 with TRBJ1-2; D might be TRBD1 (6 bases). V gave up 3 bases and J gave up 4 bases, with 24 bases separating them. CDR3 length equals 18 residues. Germline assignment: CDR1 MNHEY and CDR2 SMNVEV (reference sequence). The chain's CDR3 is CASSFFPEGLEQGYGYTF. Written as DNA, the CDR3 is TGTGCCAGCAGTTTTTTTCCCGAGGGCCTGGAACAGGGCTATGGCTACACCTTC.

The V gene is TRBV7-2, the J gene TRBJ2-5; the D gene is possibly TRBD2 (5 bases). V shed 4 bases and J shed 4 bases, with 19 bases lying between them. There are 16 residues in the CDR3. Germline CDR1 SGHTA, CDR2 FQGNSA. CDR3 in DNA: TGTGCCAGCAGCTCGGCGGGTAGATTGTCAGGAGAGACCCAGTACTTC. Its translation is CASSSAGRLSGETQYF.

The rearrangement uses TRBV4-2 and TRBJ1-2; perhaps TRBD1 as D (6 bases). Germline V gene sequence: CDR1 LGHNA, CDR2 YNFKEQ. The CDR3 length is 16 residues. V shed 2 bases and J shed 4 bases, with 17 bases lying between them. The CDR3 region has the DNA TGTGCCAGCAGCCAACAGGGGTCGACAGCAGTCTATGGCTACACCTTC. It encodes CASSQQGSTAVYGYTF.

The V call is TRBV2, the J call TRBJ2-7; a weak D match, TRBD1 (6 bases). Per germline, CDR1 SNHLY and CDR2 FYNNEI. The V gene lost 6 bases and the J gene lost 3 bases, with 18 bases spanning the gap. This CDR3 is 15 amino acids long. The CDR3 DNA follows: TGTGCCAGCAGGCGGACAGCGACACTATTCTACGAGCAGTACTTC. Protein product: CASRRTATLFYEQYF.

The chain uses TRBV28 and TRBJ1-1, with 10 bases fitting TRBD1. The CDR3 has 14 residues. Germline V gene data show CDR1 as MDHEN and CDR2 as SYDVKM. The trim removed 7 bases at V and 6 bases at J, leaving 8 bases unmatched. CDR3 bases: TGTGCCAGCACCGGGACAGGGGCTTTCCCTGAAGCTTTCTTT. Protein sequence: CASTGTGAFPEAFF. The full variable domain, in which reference TRBV28 and TRBJ1-1 provide the parts outside the CDR3, is DVKVTQSSRYLVKRTGEKVFLECVQDMDHENMFWYRQDPGLGLRLIYFSYDVKMKEKGDIPEGYSVSREKKERFSLILESASTNQTSMYLCASTGTGAFPEAFFGQGTRLTVV.

This rearrangement joins TRBV27 to TRBJ2-1; D is possibly TRBD1 (5 bases). From germline, CDR1 is MNHEY and CDR2 SMNVEV (reference sequence). This CDR3 is 14 amino acids long. Trimming pared 3 bases from V and 5 bases from J, leaving 11 bases between. The CDR3 is CASSFQGKHNEQFF. For the CDR3, the DNA is TGTGCCAGCAGTTTCCAGGGAAAGCACAATGAGCAGTTCTTC.

This chain connects TRBV7-9 to TRBJ1-2; D may be TRBD1 (6 bases). CDR3 length: 12 amino acids. Trimming stripped 6 bases from V and 8 bases from J, with 13 bases between. The V gene's germline CDR1 is SEHNR and CDR2 FQNEAQ (reference sequence). The CDR3 region has the DNA TGTGCCAGCAGAGGTGCAGGGGAGGGCTACACCTTC. Translation: CASRGAGEGYTF.

The CDR3 here is CASSPEGPYNSPLHF. In DNA, the CDR3 is TGTGCCAGCAGCCCAGAGGGCCCCTATAATTCACCCCTCCACTTT. This rearrangement joins TRBV5-4 to TRBJ1-6; no clear D gene. Trimming took off 4 bases at V and 2 bases at J, with 10 bases between the two ends. Per the germline V gene, CDR1 is SGHNT and CDR2 is YYREEE (reference sequence). The CDR3 has 15 amino acids.

The V call is TRBV7-2, the J call TRBJ2-7, with TRBD2 matching 11 bases. The CDR3 is made up of 16 amino acids. From germline, CDR1 is SGHTA and CDR2 FQGNSA. V gave up 4 bases and J gave up 2 bases; unmatched junction bases: 7. The CDR3 here is CASSSHSGGATYEQYF. CDR3 bases: TGTGCCAGCAGCTCCCATAGCGGGGGGGCGACCTACGAGCAGTACTTC.

This chain uses TRBV19 with TRBJ1-2, with 8 bases fitting TRBD1. Germline V gene lookup returns CDR1 LNHDA and CDR2 SQIVND (reference sequence). The CDR3 has 14 residues. V was clipped by 5 bases and J by 3 bases; unmatched bases: 5. The CDR3 here is CASSYRGFDYGYTF. The CDR3 DNA is TGTGCCAGTAGTTACAGGGGGTTTGACTATGGCTACACCTTC.

The chain carries TRBV27 and TRBJ1-1, with TRBD1 matching over 7 bases. The CDR3 is 13 amino acids. J gave up 9 bases and V 2 bases, and 6 bases lay outside the gene matches. Germline values: CDR1 MNHEY, CDR2 SMNVEV (reference sequence). The CDR3: CASSLGQEYQAFF. In DNA form, the CDR3 reads TGTGCCAGCAGTTTAGGACAGGAGTACCAAGCTTTCTTT.

The chain combines TRBV19 with TRBJ1-2; 7 bases map to TRBD1. This CDR3 is 13 amino acids long. The germline V gene has CDR1 LNHDA and CDR2 SQIVND (reference sequence). Losses at the gene ends were 3 bases for V and 7 bases for J; bases not matched to a gene: 5. CDR3 region: CASSIGTVPGYTF. The CDR3 DNA sequence: TGTGCCAGTAGTATCGGGACAGTTCCTGGCTACACCTTC.

The V gene is TRBV2, the J gene TRBJ2-7; possibly TRBD1 for D (5 bases). CDR1 and CDR2 (germline): SNHLY, FYNNEI. The CDR3 runs to 13 residues. V dropped 10 bases and J dropped 2 bases, with 15 bases sitting between them. CDR3 bases: TGTGCCACCTGGCGGACACTCACCTACGAGCAGTACTTC. Amino acids: CATWRTLTYEQYF.

This clone came up once. The V gene is TRBV5-1, the J gene TRBJ2-1; a weak D match, TRBD1 (5 bases). Germline V lookup: CDR1 SGHRS, CDR2 YFSETQ. CDR3 size: 13 residues. V was shortened by 4 bases and J by 4 bases, with 9 bases between the two germline ends. CDR3: CASSVDSYNEQFF. The CDR3 nucleotides are TGCGCCAGCAGCGTCGACAGTTACAATGAGCAGTTCTTC.

The CDR3 bases are TGTGCCAGCAGTTTACGGAGAGGTGAAGCTTTCTTT. It specifies CASSLRRGEAFF. The chain has TRBV27 and TRBJ1-1; D remains unclear. Germline V gene data show CDR1 as MNHEY and CDR2 as SMNVEV (reference sequence). The CDR3 sequence is 12 residues long. Trimming pared 2 bases from V and 7 bases from J, leaving 8 bases between.

This chain joins TRBV9 and TRBJ1-2, with 7 positions matching TRBD1. Germline-derived CDR1 and CDR2 are SGDLS and YYNGEE. CDR3 length: 15 residues. V gave up 4 bases and J gave up 4 bases; unmatched junction bases: 10. The DNA of the CDR3 is TGTGCCAGCAGCCCCAGGGGACAGTCCCCCTATGGCTACACCTTC. It codes for CASSPRGQSPYGYTF.

This rearrangement joins TRBV18 to TRBJ2-2; 7 bases agree with TRBD2. The CDR3 is 16 residues long. Looked up from germline, CDR1 is KGHSH and CDR2 is LQKENI. The junction had 6 bases not matched to a gene; V was cut back by 2 bases and J by 3 bases. Here the CDR3 DNA reads TGTGCCAGCTCACCAGCGCGGGGGATCGACACCGGGGAGCTGTTTTTT. This encodes CASSPARGIDTGELFF.

The chain uses TRBV27 and TRBJ2-7; 7 nucleotides align to TRBD2. V trimming: 3 bases; J trimming: 3 bases; junction bases outside the gene matches: 11. The CDR3 spans 16 residues. Germline V gene lookup returns CDR1 MNHEY and CDR2 SMNVEV (reference sequence). The CDR3 nucleotides read TGTGCCAGCAGTTTGGTGGGGGGGACGGTTTACTACGAGCAGTACTTC. The encoded protein is CASSLVGGTVYYEQYF.

The J gene is TRBJ2-1, the V gene TRBV6-1; D is perhaps TRBD1 (5 bases). Germline CDR1 reads MNHNS; CDR2 reads SASEGT. V lost 4 bases, J lost 1 base, and 11 bases lay in between. The length of the CDR3 is 15 residues. The CDR3 DNA is TGTGCCAGCAGTGTACAGGTAGGATCCTACAATGAGCAGTTCTTC. Encoded protein: CASSVQVGSYNEQFF.

This sequence joins TRBV9 and TRBJ2-1; 7 positions match TRBD1. The CDR3 is made up of 16 amino acids. Germline V gene sequence: CDR1 SGDLS, CDR2 YYNGEE. J was trimmed by 0 bases and V by 4 bases; bases with no gene match: 7. CDR3 DNA sequence: TGTGCCAGCAGCACACAGGGGCACGGCTCCTACAATGAGCAGTTCTTC. This gives the protein CASSTQGHGSYNEQFF. Full variable domain (rest looked up from reference TRBV9 and TRBJ2-1): DSGVTQTPKHLITATGQRVTLRCSPRSGDLSVYWYQQSLDQGLQFLIQYYNGEERAKGNILERFSAQQFPDLHSELNLSSLELGDSALYFCASSTQGHGSYNEQFFGPGTRLTVL.

This rearrangement joins TRBV5-1 to TRBJ2-3, with D hard to call. This CDR3 has 13 residues. The germline V gene encodes CDR1 SGHRS and CDR2 YFSETQ. Deletions cut 4 bases from V and 4 bases from J, with 10 bases between. The CDR3 here is CASSLSNPDTQYF. The CDR3 bases are TGCGCCAGCAGCCTTAGTAATCCAGATACGCAGTATTTT.

The chain recombines TRBV6-1 with TRBJ2-5, with a possible D match to TRBD2 (6 bases). The germline V gene has CDR1 MNHNS and CDR2 SASEGT. The ends were cut back, 6 bases at V and 7 bases at J, with 18 bases in the middle. This CDR3 contains 14 residues. CDR3 in amino acids: CASRPGTSMGTQYF. CDR3 nucleotide sequence: TGTGCCAGCAGACCCGGGACTTCCATGGGGACCCAGTACTTC.

The chain links TRBV4-3 to TRBJ2-3, with a possible D match to TRBD2 (5 bases). V dropped 1 base and J dropped 1 base, with 12 bases sitting between them. Germline V gives CDR1 LGHNA, CDR2 YSLEER. There are 16 residues in the CDR3. The CDR3 sequence is CASSQGTLRGTDTQYF. In DNA, the CDR3 is TGCGCCAGCAGCCAAGGGACCTTGCGGGGCACAGATACGCAGTATTTT.

In its sample, this clone was seen once. The chain combines TRBV19 with TRBJ2-4; 8 bases fit TRBD1. This CDR3 is 15 amino acids long. CDR1 LNHDA and CDR2 SQIVND come from the germline V gene (reference sequence). Trimming cost V 5 bases and J 1 base; bases outside gene matches: 4. This chain's CDR3 is CASSLRTGAKNIQYF. The CDR3 DNA reads as TGTGCCAGTAGTTTGCGGACAGGGGCCAAAAACATTCAGTACTTC.

The chain joins TRBV7-2 to TRBJ2-3; D is possibly TRBD2 (7 bases). Looked up from germline, CDR1 is SGHTA and CDR2 is FQGNSA. V gave up 0 bases and J gave up 1 base, with 14 bases separating them. The CDR3 runs to 17 residues. The DNA for the CDR3 is TGTGCCAGCAGCTTAGCGGCGCAGGGGAGGGGCACAGATACGCAGTATTTT. This codes for CASSLAAQGRGTDTQYF.

The CDR3 region is CASSALGGSYNEQFF. CDR3 nucleotide sequence: TGTGCCAGCAGTGCTCTTGGAGGCTCCTACAATGAGCAGTTCTTC. The V and J genes are TRBV6-1 and TRBJ2-1, with D tentatively TRBD2 (5 bases). The CDR3 loop spans 15 amino acids. V lost 4 bases and J 0 bases, leaving 10 bases between the germline ends. From germline, CDR1 is MNHNS and CDR2 SASEGT.

This clone was detected a few times. V and J are TRBV5-8 and TRBJ2-7, with TRBD1 identical over 9 bases. Trimming cost V 4 bases and J 7 bases; bases outside gene matches: 9. The CDR3 runs to 14 residues. CDR1 and CDR2 from the germline V gene are SGHTS and YDEGEE. The CDR3 reads CASSVRDRDWEQYF. In DNA form, the CDR3 reads TGTGCCAGCAGCGTCCGGGACAGGGATTGGGAGCAGTACTTC.